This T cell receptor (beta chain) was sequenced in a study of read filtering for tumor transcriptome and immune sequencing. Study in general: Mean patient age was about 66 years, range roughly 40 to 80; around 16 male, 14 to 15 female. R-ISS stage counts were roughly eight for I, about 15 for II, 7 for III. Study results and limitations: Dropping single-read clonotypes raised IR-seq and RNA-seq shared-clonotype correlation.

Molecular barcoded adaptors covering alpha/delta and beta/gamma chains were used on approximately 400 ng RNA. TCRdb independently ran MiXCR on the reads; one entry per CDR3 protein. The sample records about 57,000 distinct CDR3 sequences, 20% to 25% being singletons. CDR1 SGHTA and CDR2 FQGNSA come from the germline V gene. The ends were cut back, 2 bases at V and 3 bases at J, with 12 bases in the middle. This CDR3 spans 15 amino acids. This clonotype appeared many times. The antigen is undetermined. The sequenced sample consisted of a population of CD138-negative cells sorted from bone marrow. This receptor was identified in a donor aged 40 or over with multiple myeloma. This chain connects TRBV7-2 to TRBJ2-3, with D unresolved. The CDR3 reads CASSLLAGRTDTQYF. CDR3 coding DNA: TGTGCCAGCAGCTTACTGGCAGGACGAACAGATACGCAGTATTTT.